Presented here are 32 T cell receptor beta chains from one specimen sequenced in a study of T-cell memory formation after mild COVID-19. TCRdb reanalysed the 5' RACE reads using MiXCR and keeps one entry per CDR3 protein. The data show approximately 170,000 distinct CDR3 sequences, 10% to 15% seen once. The sequencing sample was made of PBMCs or a T cell subset sorted from them (not recorded which). The receptors here all came from a man between 18 and 29 years old who had mild COVID-19 (a few samples of this study predate the infection). Cell type and time point are not known.

This clonotype has more than one count but fewer than ten. This chain connects TRBV4-3 to TRBJ2-7; D is uncertain. The length of the CDR3 is 13 residues. V lost 1 base and J 5 bases, leaving 9 bases between the germline ends. CDR1 and CDR2 from the germline V gene are LGHNA and YSLEER. This chain's CDR3 is CASSQGSEDEQYF. The CDR3 coding sequence is TGCGCCAGCAGCCAAGGAAGTGAGGACGAGCAGTACTTC.

The chain is built from TRBV9 and TRBJ1-1; TRBD1 might be the D (6 bases). Trimming took off 2 bases at V and 5 bases at J, with 16 bases between the two ends. The CDR3 has 15 residues. Germline V CDR1 and CDR2: SGDLS, YYNGEE. CDR3 DNA: TGTGCCAGCAGCGTTAACAGGGAGGGGAGGACTGAAGCTTTCTTT. Its protein product is CASSVNREGRTEAFF.

In this sample, this clonotype turned up a few times. The genes are TRBV11-2 and TRBJ1-1, with a weak D call TRBD1 (5 bases). CDR3 length: 17 amino acids. In germline, CDR1 is SGHAT, CDR2 FQNNGV. Trimming took 0 bases from V and 1 from J, leaving 15 bases between them. CDR3 loop: CASSLELGRVRNTEAFF. The CDR3 bases are TGTGCCAGCAGCTTAGAGCTGGGCAGGGTAAGGAACACTGAAGCTTTCTTT.

The rearrangement joins TRBV4-3 to TRBJ1-1; D is possibly TRBD1 (5 bases). From germline, CDR1 is LGHNA and CDR2 YSLEER. This CDR3 comprises 14 residues. Trimming left V 0 bases short and J 4 bases short, with 9 bases between. The CDR3: CASSQELGTTEAFF. CDR3 coding DNA: TGCGCCAGCAGCCAAGAGTTGGGGACCACTGAAGCTTTCTTT.

This clonotype was seen a few times. V is TRBV9 and J is TRBJ2-7; 7 nucleotides line up with TRBD2. This CDR3 spans 15 amino acids. The trim removed 0 bases at V and 3 bases at J, leaving 6 bases unmatched. The germline V gene encodes CDR1 SGDLS and CDR2 YYNGEE. In nucleotides, the CDR3 is TGTGCCAGCAGCGTAGGAAGCGGGGAATACTACGAGCAGTACTTC. Translating it yields CASSVGSGEYYEQYF. Drawing the rest from reference TRBV9 and TRBJ2-7, the complete variable domain is DSGVTQTPKHLITATGQRVTLRCSPRSGDLSVYWYQQSLDQGLQFLIQYYNGEERAKGNILERFSAQQFPDLHSELNLSSLELGDSALYFCASSVGSGEYYEQYFGPGTRLTVT.

The rearrangement links TRBV27 to TRBJ1-2; D is perhaps TRBD1 (5 bases). CDR1 is MNHEY, CDR2 SMNVEV, per germline (reference sequence). V dropped 8 bases and J dropped 3 bases, with 10 bases sitting between them. The CDR3 totals 12 residues. As DNA, the CDR3 is TGTGCCAGCGACAGAGGTGACTATGGCTACACCTTC. Translation: CASDRGDYGYTF.

This clonotype occurred a few times. The chain uses TRBV20-1 and TRBJ2-1; 9 bases map to TRBD1. After removal of 3 bases from V and 9 bases from J, the junction contained 6 bases not matched to a gene. The CDR3 has 13 amino acids. Germline lookup yields CDR1 DFQATT and CDR2 SNEGSKA (reference sequence). The DNA of the CDR3 is TGCAGTGCTAGCTTCGGGACAGGGCGTGAGCAGTTCTTC. Protein sequence: CSASFGTGREQFF.

This clonotype appeared a few times. The chain couples TRBV5-4 to TRBJ2-3, with 14 bases identical to TRBD2. Germline assignment: CDR1 SGHNT and CDR2 YYREEE (reference sequence). With V trimmed by 4 bases and J by 2 bases, 6 bases remained unmatched. The CDR3 is 17 amino acids. The CDR3 DNA reads as TGTGCCAGCAGCGATAGACTAGCGGGGGGGCCCACAGATACGCAGTATTTT. It yields the protein CASSDRLAGGPTDTQYF.

This clonotype was seen only once. The rearrangement links TRBV3-2 to TRBJ1-6. TRBV3-2 is annotated as a pseudogene. This CDR3 has 12 amino acids. CDR3 in amino acids: CASSQGKACLHF. The CDR3 DNA is TGTGCCAGCAGCCAAGGCAAGGCTTGTCTCCACTTT.

The chain uses TRBV28 and TRBJ2-4; weak D call: TRBD2 (5 bases). V lost 2 bases and J lost 2, with 7 bases in between. Germline assignment: CDR1 MDHEN and CDR2 SYDVKM. The CDR3 totals 14 residues. CDR3 DNA: TGTGCCAGCAGTTTAGCTAGCACCAAAAACATTCAGTACTTC. It codes for CASSLASTKNIQYF.

J is TRBJ1-1 and V is TRBV11-2; no firm D call. The length of the CDR3 is 14 residues. CDR1 is SGHAT and CDR2 is FQNNGV in the germline V gene. The V gene lost 0 bases and the J gene lost 5 bases, with 10 bases spanning the gap. CDR3 bases: TGTGCCAGCAGCTTAGATCCCACGTCGACTGAAGCTTTCTTT. It yields the protein CASSLDPTSTEAFF.

This chain joins TRBV5-4 and TRBJ2-7, with a possible D match to TRBD1 (5 bases). The germline gives CDR1 SGHNT, CDR2 YYREEE (reference sequence). This CDR3 has 15 amino acids. The V and J ends lost 0 bases and 2 bases respectively, with 12 bases between them. DNA of the CDR3: TGTGCCAGCAGCTTGGGCCCAGGGAACGCCTACGAGCAGTACGTC. It is translated as CASSLGPGNAYEQYV.

The rearrangement links TRBV7-8 to TRBJ2-3; D gene uncertain. This CDR3 is 12 amino acids long. The V and J ends lost 4 bases and 4 bases respectively, with 6 bases between them. Germline V gene lookup returns CDR1 SGHVS and CDR2 FQNEAQ. The CDR3 bases are TGTGCCAGCAGCTGGTCAGCAGATACGCAGTATTTT. Encoded protein: CASSWSADTQYF. Full variable domain (rest looked up from reference TRBV7-8 and TRBJ2-3): GAGVSQSPRYKVAKRGQDVALRCDPISGHVSLFWYQQALGQGPEFLTYFQNEAQLDKSGLPSDRFFAERPEGSVSTLKIQRTQQEDSAVYLCASSWSADTQYFGPGTRLTVL.

The CDR3 sequence: CASSLDRGGDQPQHF. The DNA of the CDR3 is TGCGCCAGCAGCCTGGACAGGGGAGGCGATCAGCCCCAGCATTTT. The chain uses TRBV5-1 and TRBJ1-5; 9 bases map to TRBD1. This CDR3 contains 15 residues. Germline loops: CDR1 SGHRS, CDR2 YFSETQ. The V gene end was trimmed by 4 bases and the J gene end by 5 bases; junction bases not matched to a gene: 7.

This rearrangement joins TRBV5-1 to TRBJ2-7; 9 bases align to TRBD2. With V trimmed by 2 bases and J by 6 bases, 6 bases remained unmatched. The CDR3 is made up of 14 amino acids. Germline values: CDR1 SGHRS, CDR2 YFSETQ. The CDR3 DNA is TGCGCCAGCAGCTTTTCCCAAGCGGGGGGCGAGCAGTACTTC. This sequence encodes CASSFSQAGGEQYF.

This clonotype was recorded many times. The chain couples TRBV6-6 to TRBJ2-7, with 10 bases aligning to TRBD1. The CDR3 consists of 14 residues. CDR1 and CDR2 from the germline V gene are MNHNY and SVGAGI (reference sequence). The ends lost 4 bases at V and 4 bases at J; junction bases unmatched: 4. The CDR3 is CASSSPGQGYEQYV. The DNA of the CDR3 is TGTGCCAGCAGTTCACCGGGACAGGGGTACGAGCAGTACGTC.

This clonotype was counted a few times. The chain links TRBV28 to TRBJ1-6; D is possibly TRBD1 (5 bases). V lost 5 bases, J lost 2 bases, and 7 bases lay in between. From germline, CDR1 is MDHEN and CDR2 SYDVKM. The CDR3 totals 14 residues. CDR3 bases: TGTGCCAGCAGTAGACAGACCTATAATTCACCCCTCCACTTT. This gives the protein CASSRQTYNSPLHF.

This chain joins TRBV7-3 and TRBJ2-6; 8 bases line up with TRBD1. The CDR3 spans 17 residues. CDR1 SGHTA and CDR2 FQGTGA come from the germline V gene. Unmatched junction bases numbered 8, after V lost 5 bases and J lost 2 bases. This chain's CDR3 is CASSQPEQGAGANVLTF. The CDR3 bases are TGTGCCAGCAGCCAACCCGAACAGGGGGCTGGGGCCAACGTCCTGACTTTC.

This clonotype has just a few counts. The genes are TRBV12-3 or TRBV12-4 and TRBJ2-5; 8 bases match TRBD2. CDR3 length: 14 residues. Unmatched junction bases numbered 8, after V lost 4 bases and J lost 7 bases. CDR3 region: CASSSQRGRGTQYF. The CDR3 nucleotides read TGTGCCAGCAGTTCCCAGCGGGGGAGAGGGACCCAGTACTTC.

This chain connects TRBV5-1 to TRBJ2-5; possibly TRBD2 for D (5 bases). Deletions cut 4 bases from V and 5 bases from J, with 12 bases between. CDR1 and CDR2 (germline): SGHRS, YFSETQ. The CDR3 has 13 residues. CDR3 protein: CASSRGLGETQYF. CDR3 DNA sequence: TGCGCCAGCAGCAGAGGACTGGGGGAGACCCAGTACTTC.

V gene TRBV2 combines with J gene TRBJ2-7; D gene uncertain. Germline assignment: CDR1 SNHLY and CDR2 FYNNEI. This CDR3 has 10 residues. The V end lost 8 bases, the J end lost 7 bases, and 9 bases lay between the germline ends. Here the CDR3 reads CASGILEQYV. The DNA for the CDR3 is TGTGCCAGCGGAATCTTAGAGCAGTACGTC.

There are a few counts of this clonotype. The rearrangement links TRBV5-1 to TRBJ1-1, with TRBD1 matching 7 bases. The CDR3 is made up of 15 amino acids. V was pared by 3 bases and J by 5 bases, with 10 bases of the junction left unmatched. Per the germline V gene, CDR1 is SGHRS and CDR2 is YFSETQ. The chain's CDR3 is CASSSQGVAETEAFF. DNA of the CDR3: TGCGCCAGCAGCTCGCAGGGGGTGGCAGAGACTGAAGCTTTCTTT.

This clonotype was counted a few times. The chain employs TRBV20-1 and TRBJ1-2; 7 positions match TRBD1. The germline gives CDR1 DFQATT, CDR2 SNEGSKA (reference sequence). J lost 8 bases, V lost 3 bases, and 6 bases had no gene match. The CDR3 has 12 residues. CDR3 residues: CSASQGGDGYTF. CDR3 sequence (DNA): TGCAGTGCTAGTCAGGGGGGAGACGGCTACACCTTC.

The J gene is TRBJ1-1, the V gene TRBV6-2 or TRBV6-3; 9 positions agree with TRBD1. V was clipped by 4 bases and J by 5 bases; unmatched bases: 5. CDR1 and CDR2 (germline): MNHEY, SVGEGT. The CDR3 is 14 amino acids. The DNA for the CDR3 is TGTGCCAGCAGTTCCCAAGACAGGGGGACTGAAGCTTTCTTT. Protein sequence: CASSSQDRGTEAFF.

There are many counts of this clonotype. The chain carries TRBV11-2 and TRBJ2-3; D is unclear. V shed 0 bases and J shed 4 bases, with 8 bases lying between them. There are 14 residues in the CDR3. CDR1 and CDR2 (germline): SGHAT, FQNNGV. CDR3 DNA sequence: TGTGCCAGCAGCTTAGATAGGCTAGCAGATACGCAGTATTTT. Translation: CASSLDRLADTQYF.

This clonotype was seen repeatedly, ten times or more. The rearrangement uses TRBV7-2 and TRBJ2-5; the match to TRBD2 covers 11 bases. The CDR3 has 16 residues. Unmatched junction bases numbered 11, after V lost 6 bases and J lost 5 bases. The germline V gene has CDR1 SGHTA and CDR2 FQGNSA. CDR3 region: CASSVTGTSGQETQYF. DNA of the CDR3: TGTGCCAGCAGTGTTACCGGGACTAGCGGACAGGAGACCCAGTACTTC.

Of note for this clonotype: Since a much larger clone is just one base distant, this may be a read error. The chain carries TRBV28 and TRBJ2-6; possibly TRBD1 for D (5 bases). CDR1 MDHEN and CDR2 SYDVKM come from the germline V gene. The CDR3 runs to 17 residues. The CDR3 sequence: CASSTSWADSGAYVLTF. CDR3 in DNA: TGTGCCAGCAGTACATCATGGGCAGACTCTGGGGCCTACGTCCTGACTTTC.

The chain employs TRBV5-1 and TRBJ2-3; D remains ambiguous. Trimming left V 0 bases short and J 6 bases short, with 14 bases between. The germline V gene encodes CDR1 SGHRS and CDR2 YFSETQ. The CDR3 sequence is 15 residues long. The CDR3 DNA reads as TGCGCCAGCAGCTTGGCCAAAGGGCGACTGGATACGCAGTATTTT. It specifies CASSLAKGRLDTQYF.

This clonotype was observed a handful of times. V gene TRBV6-5 combines with J gene TRBJ1-2, with 9 bases matching TRBD1. The germline V gene has CDR1 MNHEY and CDR2 SVGAGI. Unmatched junction bases numbered 3, after V lost 0 bases and J lost 4 bases. The CDR3 runs 15 residues. CDR3 region: CASSYSGTGTYGYTF. CDR3 coding DNA: TGTGCCAGCAGTTACTCAGGGACAGGGACCTATGGCTACACCTTC.

The rearrangement joins TRBV7-9 to TRBJ1-1; unclear D gene. CDR3 length equals 15 residues. V lost 2 bases and J lost 6, with 16 bases in between. CDR1 SEHNR and CDR2 FQNEAQ come from the germline V gene (reference sequence). CDR3: CASSLRWEARAEAFF. The CDR3 DNA sequence: TGTGCCAGCAGCTTAAGGTGGGAAGCTAGAGCTGAAGCTTTCTTT.

This clonotype occurred a few times. This sequence joins TRBV6-1 and TRBJ2-3; 7 bases match TRBD1. Germline V lookup: CDR1 MNHNS, CDR2 SASEGT. The CDR3 sequence is 15 residues long. The V and J ends lost 0 bases and 5 bases, in that order; junction bases with no gene match: 5. The CDR3 DNA is TGTGCCAGCAGTGAAGCGGCTGACAGGGAAGATACGCAGTATTTT. Its protein product is CASSEAADREDTQYF.

With regard to this clonotype: The junction departs from the called germline gene at one end, perhaps through a read error. V is TRBV11-2 and J is TRBJ2-3; 8 nucleotides align to TRBD2. The germline gives CDR1 SGHAT, CDR2 FQNNGV. The length of the CDR3 is 15 residues. In DNA, the CDR3 is TGTGCCAGCAGCCCCCAGCTAGCGGGCACAAATACGCAGTATTTT. This codes for CASSPQLAGTNTQYF.